This TCR beta chain derives from a study of cytomegalovirus exposure and HLA in healthy donors. This clone was detected only a few times. Its antigen is as yet unknown. The study's findings and limits: It was likely that a cluster of highly shared sequence variants was a sequencing artifact.

60 Vbeta and 13 Jbeta primers were used in PCR. This table comes from immunoSEQ multiplex PCR, and its TCRdb copy is limited to in-frame clones, with some not included. The sample holds approximately 110,000 clones, 12% to 15% seen once. The CDR3 length is 17 residues. Germline V CDR1 and CDR2: SGHRS, YFSETQ. V lost 5 bases, J lost 4 bases, and 16 bases stayed unmatched. The specimen sequenced was PBMCs. This sequence originates from a female donor in good health and CMV-seronegative. The rearrangement links TRBV5-1 to TRBJ1-1, with 8 bases aligning to TRBD1. DNA for the CDR3: TGCGCCAGCAGGCCATCACAGGGGGAAGGCTTCAGCACTGAAGCTTTCTTT. Translated, it gives CASRPSQGEGFSTEAFF.